The clone carrying this T cell receptor (beta chain) was found a few times. The data belong to a study of blood T cell repertoires in COVID-19. With 4 bases removed from V and 5 bases from J, the gap between germline ends came to 14 bases. The V gene's germline CDR1 is SGHDN and CDR2 FVKESK. The CDR3 consists of 14 residues. Produced via immunoSEQ multiplex PCR; TCRdb's table is partial and in-frame only. Altogether about 58,000 clones are present, 60% to 85% being singletons, with the ten largest covering 4% to 6%. The TCR sequence derives from a human donor in a cohort sampled during active COVID-19. The material sequenced was peripheral blood. The V and J genes are TRBV14 and TRBJ1-1; maybe TRBD1 (6 bases). The CDR3 DNA sequence: TGTGCCAGCAGCCCGGACAGAGAGGGGACTGAAGCTTTCTTT. Translating gives CASSPDREGTEAFF. Combining the CDR3 with reference TRBV14 and TRBJ1-1 gives the whole variable domain EAGVTQFPSHSVIEKGQTVTLRCDPISGHDNLYWYRRVMGKEIKFLLHFVKESKQDESGMPNNRFLAERTGGTYSTLKVQPAELEDSGVYFCASSPDREGTEAFFGQGTRLTVV.